Presented here are 32 T cell receptor beta chains from one specimen sequenced in a study of T-cell reconstitution after alpha-beta-depleted transplantation in children. Preparing the TCRbeta library involved the use of unique molecular identifiers. Each CDR3 protein is one row after TCRdb ran MiXCR on the PCR reads. The sample includes around 500,000 distinct CDR3 sequences, approximately 12% of them seen just once. Specimen: PBMCs from the stem cell graft donor, collected from the stem cell graft. Receptor source: a human donor who donated a stem cell graft to a child with combined immunodeficiency.

This clonotype was counted between two and nine times. The chain employs TRBV5-1 and TRBJ2-1; TRBD2 is a possible D gene (6 bases). CDR3 length: 16 amino acids. V lost 4 bases to trimming and J lost 5 bases, with 19 bases between them. Germline values: CDR1 SGHRS, CDR2 YFSETQ. CDR3 sequence reads: CASSTNSGLQNNEQFF. The CDR3 DNA reads TGCGCCAGCAGCACCAACTCGGGACTTCAAAACAATGAGCAGTTCTTC.

The CDR3 region is CASREAGTGAQHF. As DNA, the CDR3 is TGTGCCAGCAGGGAGGCCGGGACCGGGGCCCAGCATTTT. The chain couples TRBV28 to TRBJ1-5, with D tentatively TRBD1 (5 bases). This CDR3 has 13 amino acids. Trimming stripped 6 bases from V and 11 bases from J, with 17 bases between. Germline values: CDR1 MDHEN, CDR2 SYDVKM. The full variable domain, its missing parts supplied by reference TRBV28 and TRBJ1-5, is DVKVTQSSRYLVKRTGEKVFLECVQDMDHENMFWYRQDPGLGLRLIYFSYDVKMKEKGDIPEGYSVSREKKERFSLILESASTNQTSMYLCASREAGTGAQHFGDGTRLSIL.

This clonotype was found many times. This sequence joins TRBV28 and TRBJ2-5, with 8 bases matching TRBD1. Germline loops: CDR1 MDHEN, CDR2 SYDVKM. Losses at the gene ends were 3 bases for V and 0 bases for J; bases not matched to a gene: 3. The length of the CDR3 is 15 residues. The CDR3 region is CASSLGQAHQETQYF. The CDR3 DNA reads as TGTGCCAGCAGTTTGGGACAGGCGCACCAAGAGACCCAGTACTTC.

In its sample, this clonotype was seen a few times. This chain uses TRBV6-1 with TRBJ2-7, with 7 bases fitting TRBD2. CDR1 is MNHNS and CDR2 is SASEGT in the germline V gene. The CDR3 spans 16 residues. The ends lost 2 bases at V and 0 bases at J; junction bases unmatched: 7. CDR3 DNA sequence: TGTGCCAGCAGTGAACAGGGCGGGGGATCCTCCTACGAGCAGTACTTC. This sequence encodes CASSEQGGGSSYEQYF.

This clonotype has a count of ten or more. The chain links TRBV24-1 to TRBJ2-7; 7 bases line up with TRBD2. CDR1 and CDR2 (germline): KGHDR, SFDVKD. This CDR3 is 14 amino acids long. Trimming cost V 0 bases and J 2 bases; bases outside gene matches: 0. The CDR3 region has the DNA TGTGCCACCAGTGATTTGGCGGGAGCCTACGAGCAGTACTTC. It translates to CATSDLAGAYEQYF.

This clonotype appeared many times. The chain employs TRBV4-3 and TRBJ2-2, with 9 bases lining up with TRBD2. Germline values: CDR1 LGHNA, CDR2 YSLEER. The CDR3 loop spans 19 amino acids. V lost 0 bases to trimming and J lost 0 bases; unmatched junction nucleotides: 8. DNA of the CDR3: TGCGCCAGCAGCCAAGATCTAGGTAGCGGGAGTGCGAACACCGGGGAGCTGTTTTTT. Protein product: CASSQDLGSGSANTGELFF.

This clonotype was picked up a small number of times. The rearrangement uses TRBV12-3 or TRBV12-4 and TRBJ2-2; D is perhaps TRBD1 or TRBD2 (6 bases each). CDR3 length: 15 amino acids. With 7 bases removed from V and 4 bases from J, the gap between germline ends came to 16 bases. The CDR3 DNA reads as TGTGCCAGCACCCCGGAGGGGGTCCGCACCGGGGAGCTGTTTTTT. It translates to CASTPEGVRTGELFF.

This clonotype was recorded at least ten times. V is TRBV7-2 and J is TRBJ1-6, with D perhaps TRBD1 (6 bases). CDR1 and CDR2 from the germline V gene are SGHTA and FQGNSA. Trimming stripped 7 bases from V and 8 bases from J, with 18 bases between. The CDR3 runs 15 residues. CDR3 loop: CASTERGRTDSPLHF. CDR3 nucleotide sequence: TGTGCCAGCACCGAAAGGGGCCGGACAGATTCACCCCTCCACTTT.

The chain carries TRBV11-2 and TRBJ2-1; 9 nucleotides line up with TRBD2. The CDR3 has 15 residues. Germline V lookup: CDR1 SGHAT, CDR2 FQNNGV. Trimming at V came to 5 bases and at J to 6 bases, leaving 8 bases not matched to a gene. The CDR3 sequence: CASSPLAGMGNEQFF. The CDR3 DNA reads TGTGCCAGCAGCCCTCTAGCGGGGATGGGCAATGAGCAGTTCTTC. Full variable domain (outside the CDR3, taken from reference TRBV11-2 and TRBJ2-1): EAGVAQSPRYKIIEKRQSVAFWCNPISGHATLYWYQQILGQGPKLLIQFQNNGVVDDSQLPKDRFSAERLKGVDSTLKIQPAKLEDSAVYLCASSPLAGMGNEQFFGPGTRLTVL.

V usage is TRBV5-1 and J usage is TRBJ1-1; no clear D. V was pared by 1 base and J by 2 bases, with 15 bases between. Germline V gene data show CDR1 as SGHRS and CDR2 as YFSETQ. The CDR3 consists of 16 residues. CDR3 sequence reads: CASSLWAGLGNTEAFF. CDR3 nucleotides: TGCGCCAGCAGCTTGTGGGCCGGGCTGGGTAACACTGAAGCTTTCTTT.

The chain combines TRBV4-1 with TRBJ2-3; 11 bases map to TRBD1. Trimming at V came to 3 bases and at J to 4 bases, leaving 9 bases not matched to a gene. This CDR3 contains 17 residues. The V gene's germline CDR1 is MGHRA and CDR2 YSYEKL. CDR3 sequence reads: CASSHPPGQGAPDTQYF. The DNA for the CDR3 is TGCGCCAGCAGCCATCCCCCAGGACAGGGGGCACCAGATACGCAGTATTTT.

This clonotype turned up a few times. The V and J genes are TRBV10-3 and TRBJ2-2; 10 bases align to TRBD2. Germline CDR1 is ENHRY and CDR2 is SYGVKD. The trim removed 6 bases at V and 3 bases at J, leaving 13 bases unmatched. The CDR3 length is 18 residues. The CDR3 loop reads CAIRETGLAVFDTGELFF. The CDR3 DNA sequence: TGTGCCATCAGGGAGACCGGACTAGCGGTCTTTGACACCGGGGAGCTGTTTTTT.

For this clonotype: The DNA is left out, because the CDR3 cannot be placed on it with certainty; the CDR3 is given as TCRdb lists it. J is TRBJ1-5 and V is TRBV12-3 or TRBV12-4; the listed D gene, TRBD1, was not tested against the DNA. The CDR3 totals 15 residues, both ends included. The CDR3 region is CASSSSNRGNQPQHF.

This clonotype has more than one count but fewer than ten. The V call is TRBV2, the J call TRBJ1-3; D ambiguous. The CDR3 is made up of 14 amino acids. V shed 6 bases and J shed 0 bases, with 9 bases lying between them. From germline, CDR1 is SNHLY and CDR2 FYNNEI. CDR3 in DNA: TGTGCCAGCAGAGTACATTCCTCTGGAAACACCATATATTTT. Its translation: CASRVHSSGNTIYF.

J is TRBJ2-5 and V is TRBV15, with D uncertain. Germline V lookup: CDR1 LNHNV, CDR2 YYDKDF (reference sequence). The CDR3 extends over 14 amino acids. V was cut by 4 bases and J by 1 base, with 10 bases left in between. The CDR3 region has the DNA TGTGCCACCAGCATCCCGAGAGTCCAAGAGACCCAGTACTTC. It specifies CATSIPRVQETQYF.

Only a few counts were recorded for this clonotype. The chain joins TRBV30 to TRBJ2-3; D uncertain. Germline CDR1 is GTSNPN and CDR2 is SVGIG (reference sequence). Trimming shortened V by 1 base and J by 2 bases, and 7 bases separated the two germline ends. This CDR3 spans 13 amino acids. CDR3 sequence (DNA): TGTGCCTGGAGTGGGGGTTTCACAGATACGCAGTATTTT. Translation: CAWSGGFTDTQYF.

The table lists this clonotype with a count of one. The chain joins TRBV11-3 to TRBJ2-5, with TRBD1 identical over 8 bases. Germline V gene data show CDR1 as SGHNT and CDR2 as YENEEA. V shed 1 base and J 0 bases; nucleotides not matched to a gene: 4. The CDR3 loop spans 16 amino acids. CDR3 sequence: CASSLAGTGHQETQYF. The DNA of the CDR3 is TGTGCCAGCAGCTTAGCCGGGACAGGCCACCAAGAGACCCAGTACTTC. The full variable domain, rest sourced from reference TRBV11-3 and TRBJ2-5, is EAGVVQSPRYKIIEKKQPVAFWCNPISGHNTLYWYLQNLGQGPELLIRYENEEAVDDSQLPKDRFSAERLKGVDSTLKIQPAELGDSAVYLCASSLAGTGHQETQYFGPGTRLLVL.

The CDR3 sequence is CASRPRGLAYENEQFF. CDR3 coding DNA: TGTGCCAGCAGACCACGCGGACTAGCTTATGAGAATGAGCAGTTCTTC. This chain uses TRBV6-2 or TRBV6-3 with TRBJ2-1, with TRBD2 matching over 8 bases. This CDR3 contains 16 residues. CDR1 is MNHEY and CDR2 is SVGEGT in the germline V gene. V dropped 6 bases and J dropped 7; count of bases not matched to a gene: 14.

This clonotype was counted at least ten times. V usage is TRBV15 and J usage is TRBJ2-5; no clear D gene. This CDR3 region has 14 residues. V lost 1 base, J lost 2 bases, and 8 bases lay in between. Germline CDR1 reads LNHNV; CDR2 reads YYDKDF (reference sequence). CDR3 loop: CATSRVAEQETQYF. The CDR3 coding sequence is TGTGCCACCAGCAGAGTGGCAGAACAAGAGACCCAGTACTTC.

The rearrangement links TRBV30 to TRBJ1-1; D gene uncertain. The CDR3 length is 14 residues. V was pared by 6 bases and J by 1 base, with 15 bases between. Germline V gives CDR1 GTSNPN, CDR2 SVGIG (reference sequence). The CDR3 loop is CACRGTGRNTEAFF. The CDR3 nucleotides are TGTGCCTGCCGGGGTACCGGGCGGAACACTGAAGCTTTCTTT.

With regard to this clonotype: A much larger clone differs from this one at a single base, so this may be a read error. This rearrangement joins TRBV20-1 to TRBJ2-3, with 12 positions matching TRBD2. The CDR3 runs 18 residues. Germline V lookup: CDR1 DFQATT, CDR2 SNEGSKA (reference sequence). CDR3 residues: CSARPTSGGPLVSDSQYF. The CDR3 nucleotides read TGCAGTGCTAGACCCACTAGCGGGGGGCCCCTTGTCTCAGATTCGCAGTATTTT.

The sample holds a few counts of this clonotype. J is TRBJ1-1 and V is TRBV20-1, with 7 bases fitting TRBD1. The germline V gene has CDR1 DFQATT and CDR2 SNEGSKA (reference sequence). There are 14 residues in the CDR3. The ends lost 5 bases at V and 4 bases at J; junction bases unmatched: 10. The CDR3 loop reads CSAGDRDDGTEAFF. The CDR3 DNA reads TGCAGTGCTGGTGACAGGGACGATGGCACTGAAGCTTTCTTT.

This chain uses TRBV28 with TRBJ2-1, with 9 bases matching TRBD1. This CDR3 is 15 amino acids long. CDR1 and CDR2 (germline): MDHEN, SYDVKM. V shed 5 bases and J 8 bases; nucleotides not matched to a gene: 10. As DNA, the CDR3 is TGTGCCAGCAGTGGTGGGACAGGGTTTGGCGATGAGCAGTTCTTC. This sequence encodes CASSGGTGFGDEQFF. The full variable domain, its missing parts supplied by reference TRBV28 and TRBJ2-1, is DVKVTQSSRYLVKRTGEKVFLECVQDMDHENMFWYRQDPGLGLRLIYFSYDVKMKEKGDIPEGYSVSREKKERFSLILESASTNQTSMYLCASSGGTGFGDEQFFGPGTRLTVL.

This clonotype was detected only a few times. The chain joins TRBV7-9 to TRBJ1-2; the match to TRBD1 covers 8 bases. Germline trimming cut 3 bases from V and 4 bases from J; bases unmatched to any gene: 4. The CDR3 is 14 residues long. Germline CDR1 reads SEHNR; CDR2 reads FQNEAQ (reference sequence). The CDR3 nucleotides are TGTGCCAGCAGCTTGGGACAGGCAATCTATGGCTACACCTTC. Its protein is CASSLGQAIYGYTF.

Remarks on this clonotype: A read error may produce the germline difference seen at one junction end. The rearrangement joins TRBV18 to TRBJ1-6; no clear D gene. CDR1 is KGHSH and CDR2 is LQKENI in the germline V gene. The CDR3 runs to 14 residues. The CDR3 loop reads CAGSPRERQSPLHF. The CDR3 bases are TGTGCCGGCTCACCGCGGGAGAGGCAGTCACCCCTCCACTTT.

This clonotype has at least ten counts. The rearrangement links TRBV20-1 to TRBJ2-7, with 8 bases matching TRBD2. The CDR3 loop spans 13 amino acids. Losses at the gene ends were 4 bases for V and 3 bases for J; bases not matched to a gene: 5. Per the germline V gene, CDR1 is DFQATT and CDR2 is SNEGSKA (reference sequence). The CDR3 region has the DNA TGCAGTGCTACAAAGCGGGAGTTCTACGAGCAGTACTTC. It codes for CSATKREFYEQYF.

The chain links TRBV6-2 or TRBV6-3 to TRBJ2-2; no firm D call. Trimming stripped 0 bases from V and 2 bases from J, with 7 bases between. This CDR3 contains 15 residues. The germline gives CDR1 MNHEY, CDR2 SVGEGT. In DNA form, the CDR3 reads TGTGCCAGCAGTTACTCGCCTGATAACACCGGGGAGCTGTTTTTT. Residues: CASSYSPDNTGELFF.

This clonotype came up many times. This chain uses TRBV24-1 with TRBJ2-7, with D uncertain. The V gene lost 5 bases and the J gene lost 5 bases, with 9 bases spanning the gap. Germline-derived CDR1 and CDR2 are KGHDR and SFDVKD. CDR3 length: 12 amino acids. The CDR3, as DNA: TGTGCCACCAGTGGGAGTGGGGACGAGCAGTACTTC. Its protein is CATSGSGDEQYF.

This chain connects TRBV12-3 or TRBV12-4 to TRBJ1-2, with D uncertain. The CDR3 sequence is 16 residues long. The V gene lost 5 bases and the J gene lost 2 bases, with 18 bases spanning the gap. The CDR3 is CASSISLRTVNYGYTF. As DNA, the CDR3 is TGTGCCAGCAGTATCTCCTTGCGCACAGTGAACTATGGCTACACCTTC.

This clonotype was counted a few times. The chain joins TRBV20-1 to TRBJ2-1, with TRBD2 matching over 13 bases. The CDR3 is 14 amino acids. The V segment lost 6 bases and the J segment 7 bases; nucleotides outside the gene matches: 6. The germline V gene encodes CDR1 DFQATT and CDR2 SNEGSKA (reference sequence). The CDR3 nucleotides are TGCAGTGCCGGTGGGACTAGCGGGGTAAATGAGCAGTTCTTC. Its translation: CSAGGTSGVNEQFF.

This chain connects TRBV18 to TRBJ2-7; D not certain. The germline V and J ends were trimmed by 0 bases and 2 bases, with 8 bases remaining between them. The germline CDR1 and CDR2 sequences are KGHSH and LQKENI. This CDR3 comprises 14 residues. This CDR3 is CASSPPVDPYEQYF. CDR3 nucleotide sequence: TGTGCCAGCTCACCACCGGTGGACCCCTACGAGCAGTACTTC.

This clonotype was picked up many times. The rearrangement joins TRBV20-1 to TRBJ2-3, with TRBD2 matching over 11 bases. With 3 bases clipped from V and 2 bases from J, the junction kept 19 bases outside the gene matches. CDR1 is DFQATT and CDR2 is SNEGSKA in the germline V gene (reference sequence). The CDR3 consists of 20 residues. CDR3 in DNA: TGCAGTGCTAGGGCTGAGAGGGATACCTTAGCGGGGGGGCCCACAGATACGCAGTATTTT. Translating it yields CSARAERDTLAGGPTDTQYF.